These T cell receptor beta chains were read from a single sample in a study of cytomegalovirus exposure and HLA in healthy donors. Method: immunoSEQ multiplex PCR; TCRdb's copy keeps in-frame clones and lacks some. The sample holds 90,000 to 140,000 clones, roughly 80% seen once. Material: PBMCs. These TCRs come from a man aged 25 to 40 in good health and CMV-seropositive. Both conserved end residues are part of each CDR3. Each record gives: clone size, D gene, J gene, V gene, CDR3 DNA, CDR3 protein. The D gene is left open where the match is weak. Clone size is not always given. Where it is, it says once, few, many or a class for expanded clones.

few . TRBJ1-1 TRBV5-8 TGTGCCAGCAGCTGGACAGTTAACGCTGAAGCTTTCTTT CASSWTVNAEAFF
once TRBD1 TRBJ1-2 TRBV6-6 TGTGCCAGCAGTTTTGTGGACAGGGGGCATACTGGCTACACCTTC CASSFVDRGHTGYTF
. . TRBJ1-5 TRBV10-2 TGCGCCAGCAGTGTAGGGCAGGGCGGTCAGCCCCAGCATTTT CASSVGQGGQPQHF
. . TRBJ1-6 TRBV10-3 TGTGCCATCAAGCGGGACACCGATAATTCACCCCTCCACTTT CAIKRDTDNSPLHF
. TRBD2 TRBJ2-5 TRBV13 TGTGCCAGCAGCCCCGGGGGGGAGACCCAGTACTTC CASSPGGETQYF
. TRBD2 TRBJ2-1 TRBV29-1 TGCAGCGAACGGTACACGGGGGGGCCAGGTAATGAGCAGTTCTTC CSERYTGGPGNEQFF
. TRBD2 TRBJ2-7 TRBV7-8 TGTGCCAGCAGCTTGGTGACTAGCGGGGGATTCTCCTACGAGCAGTACTTC CASSLVTSGGFSYEQYF
once TRBD1 TRBJ2-2 TRBV27 TGTGCCAGCAGTACCAAGGACAGGGGGAGGAACACCGGGGAGCTGTTTTTT CASSTKDRGRNTGELFF
. . TRBJ1-4 TRBV9 TGTGCCAGCAGCGTAGACAGGGCTCATGAAAAACTGTTTTTT CASSVDRAHEKLFF
medium-sized . TRBJ1-1 TRBV19 TGTGCCAGTACCATGGCCAGGGCCAACACTGAAGCTTTCTTT CASTMARANTEAFF
. TRBD1 TRBJ1-2 TRBV7-9 TGTGCCAGCAGCTTGACTGACAGGGGGCCTAACTATGGCTACACCTTC CASSLTDRGPNYGYTF
. . TRBJ1-6 TRBV7-2 TGTGCCAGCAGCCAAGGAACAGGGTTGGCTTCACCCCTCCACTTT CASSQGTGLASPLHF
. TRBD2 TRBJ2-1 TRBV11-1 TGTGCCAGCAGCTTAGATAGCGGGGGCTATGAGCAGTTCTTC CASSLDSGGYEQFF
. TRBD1 TRBJ2-3 TRBV6-5 TGTGCCAGCAGTGACGGGACAGGGTTAGATACGCAGTATTTT CASSDGTGLDTQYF
few TRBD2 TRBJ2-5 TRBV11-2 TGTGCCAGCAGCCCCGGACTAGCCCAACAGACCCAGTACTTC CASSPGLAQQTQYF
. TRBD1 TRBJ2-7 TRBV10-3 TGTGCCATCAGTGTGGGTGGCAGGGACAGCGTAAAAGGAACTTCCTACGAGCAGTACTTC CAISVGGRDSVKGTSYEQYF
. TRBD2 TRBJ2-3 TRBV5-6 TGTGCCAGCAGCTTTAGCGGGGGCCCTTCCACAGATACGCAGTATTTT CASSFSGGPSTDTQYF
. TRBD2 TRBJ2-5 TRBV5-1 TGCGCCAGCAGCCTGACTAGCGGGGGAGCAGAGACCCAGTACTTC CASSLTSGGAETQYF
. TRBD2 TRBJ2-7 TRBV7-6 TGTGCCAGCAGCCTCGGGACTAGCGGGGTCTACGAGCAGTACTTC CASSLGTSGVYEQYF
. TRBD1 TRBJ2-7 TRBV6-1 TGTGCCAGCAGTGCTTGGACAGGGGACGAGCAGTACTTC CASSAWTGDEQYF
. TRBD2 TRBJ2-3 TRBV5-1 TGCGCCAGCAGCCCCGAGGCGGGGGGACCAGATACGCAGTATTTT CASSPEAGGPDTQYF
. . TRBJ1-2 TRBV6-1 TGTGCCAGCAGTCTAACCGGGAGTCATGGCTACACCTTC CASSLTGSHGYTF
. . TRBJ2-2 TRBV5-4 TGTGCCAGCAGCCCCGCCATGCGGAACACCGGGGAGCTGTTTTTT CASSPAMRNTGELFF
. TRBD1 TRBJ2-1 TRBV19 TGTGCCAGTAGTGCCTCCAGGGGGCTGGGTGAGCAGTTCTTC CASSASRGLGEQFF
. TRBD2 TRBJ2-3 TRBV5-1 TGCGCCAGCAGCTTTAGCGGGGGGGGAGAAGATACGCAGTATTTT CASSFSGGGEDTQYF
once TRBD1 TRBJ2-7 TRBV6-6 TGTGCCAGCAGTTACCCTCGGGACAGGGGAGGCTACGAGCAGTACTTC CASSYPRDRGGYEQYF
. . TRBJ2-7 TRBV9 TGTGCCAGCAGCGAGGGGGGACAGAGTTCCTACGAGCAGTACTTC CASSEGGQSSYEQYF
few TRBD1 TRBJ2-1 TRBV5-8 TGTGCCAGCAGCTCGACGGGACAGGGGGCGGACTCCAATGAGCAGTTCTTC CASSSTGQGADSNEQFF
. . TRBJ2-1 TRBV7-2 TGTGCCAGCAGCTTACAGGGGTACGAGGGCTACAATGAGCAGTTCTTC CASSLQGYEGYNEQFF
. . TRBJ2-7 TRBV5-1 TGCGCCAGCAGCTTGGCCGCCAGGGGTGGCGACGAGCAGTACTTC CASSLAARGGDEQYF